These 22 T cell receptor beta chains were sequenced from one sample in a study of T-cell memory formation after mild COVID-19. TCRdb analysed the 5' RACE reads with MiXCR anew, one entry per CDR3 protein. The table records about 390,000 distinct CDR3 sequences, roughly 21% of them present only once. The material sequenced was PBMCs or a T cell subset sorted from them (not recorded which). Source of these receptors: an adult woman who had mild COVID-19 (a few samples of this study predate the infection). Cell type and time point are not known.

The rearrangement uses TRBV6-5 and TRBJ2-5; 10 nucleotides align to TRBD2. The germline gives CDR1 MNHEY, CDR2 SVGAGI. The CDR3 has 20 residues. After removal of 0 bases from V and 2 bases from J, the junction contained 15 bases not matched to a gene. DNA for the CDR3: TGTGCCAGCAGTTACTCGATCTGGGCTAGCGGGAGTGGGCGGCAAGAGACCCAGTACTTC. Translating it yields CASSYSIWASGSGRQETQYF.

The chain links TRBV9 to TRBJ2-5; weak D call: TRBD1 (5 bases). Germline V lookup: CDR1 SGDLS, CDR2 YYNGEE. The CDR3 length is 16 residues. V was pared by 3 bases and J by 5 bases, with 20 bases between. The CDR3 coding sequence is TGTGCCAGCAGCGAGGGGCTAACCGAAGGGTCGGAGACCCAGTACTTC. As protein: CASSEGLTEGSETQYF.

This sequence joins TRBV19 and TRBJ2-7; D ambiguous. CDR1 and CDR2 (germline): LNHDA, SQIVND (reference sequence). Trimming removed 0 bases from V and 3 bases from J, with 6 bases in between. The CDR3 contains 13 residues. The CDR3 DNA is TGTGCCAGTAGTATAGATCAAGACTACGAGCAGTACTTC. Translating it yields CASSIDQDYEQYF.

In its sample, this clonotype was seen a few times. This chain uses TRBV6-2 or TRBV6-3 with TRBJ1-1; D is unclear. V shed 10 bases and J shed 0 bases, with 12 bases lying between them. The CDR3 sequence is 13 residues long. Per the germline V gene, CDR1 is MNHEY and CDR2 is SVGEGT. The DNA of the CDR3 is TGTGCCACCCAGACGGCCATGAACACTGAAGCTTTCTTT. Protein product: CATQTAMNTEAFF.

CDR3 in amino acids: CASSPPTSYKYF. CDR3 bases: TGTGCCAGCAGTCCACCGACTAGTTATAAGTACTTC. The V call is TRBV12-3 or TRBV12-4, the J call TRBJ2-4; D perhaps matches TRBD2 (6 bases). CDR3 length: 12 amino acids. V shed 5 bases and J shed 14 bases, with 16 bases lying between them.

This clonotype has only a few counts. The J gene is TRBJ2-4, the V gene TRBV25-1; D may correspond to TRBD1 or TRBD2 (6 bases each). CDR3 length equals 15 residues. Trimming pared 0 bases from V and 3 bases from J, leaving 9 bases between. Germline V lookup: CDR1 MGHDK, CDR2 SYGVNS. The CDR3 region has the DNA TGTGCCAGCAGTGAATATAGGGGGGTCAAAAACATTCAGTACTTC. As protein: CASSEYRGVKNIQYF.

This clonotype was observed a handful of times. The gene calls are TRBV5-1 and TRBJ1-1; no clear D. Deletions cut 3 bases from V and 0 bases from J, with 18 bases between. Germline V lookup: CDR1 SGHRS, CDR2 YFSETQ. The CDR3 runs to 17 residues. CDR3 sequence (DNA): TGCGCCAGCAGCTCTACGACATCCCATATCATGAACACTGAAGCTTTCTTT. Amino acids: CASSSTTSHIMNTEAFF.

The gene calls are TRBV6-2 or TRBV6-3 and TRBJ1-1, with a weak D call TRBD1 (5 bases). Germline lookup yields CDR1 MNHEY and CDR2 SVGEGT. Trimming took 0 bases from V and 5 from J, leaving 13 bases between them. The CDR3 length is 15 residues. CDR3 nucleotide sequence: TGTGCCAGCAGTTACTCGGGAGGGAAGGGGACTGAAGCTTTCTTT. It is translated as CASSYSGGKGTEAFF.

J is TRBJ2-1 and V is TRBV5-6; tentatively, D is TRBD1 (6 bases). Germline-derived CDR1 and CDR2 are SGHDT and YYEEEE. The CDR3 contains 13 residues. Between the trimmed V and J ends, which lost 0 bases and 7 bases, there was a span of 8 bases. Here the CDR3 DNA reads TGTGCCAGCAGCTTGGTGCAGGGGAATGAGCAGTTCTTC. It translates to CASSLVQGNEQFF.

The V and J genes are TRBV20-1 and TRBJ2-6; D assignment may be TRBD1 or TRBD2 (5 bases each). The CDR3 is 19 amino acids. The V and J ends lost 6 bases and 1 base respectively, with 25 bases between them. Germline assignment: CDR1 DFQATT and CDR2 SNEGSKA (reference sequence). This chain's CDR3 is CSAHPLHRDDSSGANVLTF. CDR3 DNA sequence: TGCAGTGCCCACCCCCTCCACCGGGACGACTCATCTGGGGCCAACGTCCTGACTTTC.

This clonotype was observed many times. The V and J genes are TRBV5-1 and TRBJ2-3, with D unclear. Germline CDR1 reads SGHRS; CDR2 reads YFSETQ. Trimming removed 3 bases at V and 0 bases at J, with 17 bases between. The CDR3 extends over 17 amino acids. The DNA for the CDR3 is TGCGCCAGCAGCTCTGGTATGACAACTGGGAGCACAGATACGCAGTATTTT. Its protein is CASSSGMTTGSTDTQYF.

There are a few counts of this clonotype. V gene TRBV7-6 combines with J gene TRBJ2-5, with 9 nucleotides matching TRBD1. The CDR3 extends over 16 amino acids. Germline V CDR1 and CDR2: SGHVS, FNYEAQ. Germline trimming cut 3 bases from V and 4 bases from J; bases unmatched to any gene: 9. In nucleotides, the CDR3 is TGTGCCAGCAGCTTTTTCGCCCGGACAGGGGTAGAGACCCAGTACTTC. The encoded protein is CASSFFARTGVETQYF. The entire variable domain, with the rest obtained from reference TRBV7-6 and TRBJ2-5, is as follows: GAGVSQSPRYKVTKRGQDVALRCDPISGHVSLYWYRQALGQGPEFLTYFNYEAQQDKSGLPNDRFSAERPEGSISTLTIQRTEQRDSAMYRCASSFFARTGVETQYFGPGTRLLVL.

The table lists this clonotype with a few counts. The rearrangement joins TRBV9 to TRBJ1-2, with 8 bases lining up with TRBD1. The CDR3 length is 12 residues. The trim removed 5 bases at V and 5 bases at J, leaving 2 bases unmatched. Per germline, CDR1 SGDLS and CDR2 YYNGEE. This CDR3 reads CASRQGAYGYTF. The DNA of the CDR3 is TGTGCCAGCAGGCAGGGGGCATATGGCTACACCTTC. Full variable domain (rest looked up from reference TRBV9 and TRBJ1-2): DSGVTQTPKHLITATGQRVTLRCSPRSGDLSVYWYQQSLDQGLQFLIQYYNGEERAKGNILERFSAQQFPDLHSELNLSSLELGDSALYFCASRQGAYGYTFGSGTRLTVV.

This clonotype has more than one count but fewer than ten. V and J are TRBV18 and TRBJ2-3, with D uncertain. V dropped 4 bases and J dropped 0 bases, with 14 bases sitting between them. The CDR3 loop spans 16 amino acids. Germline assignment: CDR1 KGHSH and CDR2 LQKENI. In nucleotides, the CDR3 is TGTGCCAGCTCACTCCGAGGACCTACTAGCACAGATACGCAGTATTTT. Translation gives CASSLRGPTSTDTQYF.

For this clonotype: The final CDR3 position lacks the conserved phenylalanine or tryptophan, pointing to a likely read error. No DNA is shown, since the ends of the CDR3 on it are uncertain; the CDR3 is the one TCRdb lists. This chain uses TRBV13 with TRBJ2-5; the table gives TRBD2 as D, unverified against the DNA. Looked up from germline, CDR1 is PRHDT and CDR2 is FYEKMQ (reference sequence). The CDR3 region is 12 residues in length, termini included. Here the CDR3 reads CASSLSSGTVLS.

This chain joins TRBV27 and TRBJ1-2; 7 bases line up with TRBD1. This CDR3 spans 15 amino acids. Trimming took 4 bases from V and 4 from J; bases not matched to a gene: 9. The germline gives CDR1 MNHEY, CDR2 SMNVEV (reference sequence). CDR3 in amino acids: CASSWGGQSIYGYTF. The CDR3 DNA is TGTGCCAGCAGTTGGGGGGGACAGTCTATCTATGGCTACACCTTC.

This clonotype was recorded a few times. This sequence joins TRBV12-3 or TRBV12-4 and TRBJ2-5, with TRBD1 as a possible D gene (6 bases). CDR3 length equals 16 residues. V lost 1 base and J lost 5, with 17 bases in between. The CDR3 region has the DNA TGTGCCAGCAGTTTAGGGCAGGGGAGAGTTCCGGAGACCCAGTACTTC. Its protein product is CASSLGQGRVPETQYF.

The DNA of the CDR3 is TGTGCCAGCAGCACTAGGGATACGCAGTATTTT. This translates into CASSTRDTQYF. This chain links TRBV19 with TRBJ2-3; the D gene is possibly TRBD2 (5 bases). Looked up from germline, CDR1 is LNHDA and CDR2 is SQIVND (reference sequence). The germline V and J ends were trimmed by 9 bases and 6 bases, with 10 bases remaining between them. The CDR3 contains 11 residues.

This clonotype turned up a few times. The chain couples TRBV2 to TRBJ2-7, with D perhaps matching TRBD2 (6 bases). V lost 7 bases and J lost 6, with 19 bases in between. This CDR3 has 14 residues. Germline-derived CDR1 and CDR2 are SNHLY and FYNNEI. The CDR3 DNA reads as TGTGCCAGCATGCGGGGACTTCGCGCCTCCGAGCAGTACTTC. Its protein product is CASMRGLRASEQYF.

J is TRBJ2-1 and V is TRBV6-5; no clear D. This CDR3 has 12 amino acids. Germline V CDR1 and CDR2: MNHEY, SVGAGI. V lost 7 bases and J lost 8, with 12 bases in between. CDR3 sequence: CASTAIGHEQFF. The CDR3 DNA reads TGTGCCAGCACAGCGATAGGCCATGAGCAGTTCTTC.

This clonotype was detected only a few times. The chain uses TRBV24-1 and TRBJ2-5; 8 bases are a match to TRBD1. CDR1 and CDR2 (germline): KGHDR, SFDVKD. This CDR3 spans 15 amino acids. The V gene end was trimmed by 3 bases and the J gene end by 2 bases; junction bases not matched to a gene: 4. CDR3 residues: CATSDRTGLQETQYF. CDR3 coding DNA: TGTGCCACCAGTGATAGGACAGGGCTACAAGAGACCCAGTACTTC.

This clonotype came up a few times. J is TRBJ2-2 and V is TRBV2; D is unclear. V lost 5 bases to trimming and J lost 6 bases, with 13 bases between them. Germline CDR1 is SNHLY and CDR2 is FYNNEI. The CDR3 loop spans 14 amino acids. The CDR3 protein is CASSPNKLAGELFF. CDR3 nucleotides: TGTGCCAGCAGTCCAAACAAGCTGGCCGGGGAGCTGTTTTTT.